This note documents a single T cell receptor beta chain sequence. This entry comes from a study of blood T cell repertoires in COVID-19. Whole-study context: Nucleic acid was either cDNA or gDNA, and it came from T cells, B-cell-depleted T cells, or PBMCs.

Germline V gives CDR1 LNHDA, CDR2 SQIVND (reference sequence). Trimming stripped 5 bases from V and 2 bases from J, with 19 bases between. CDR3 length equals 16 residues. Original methodology: Nucleated cell number was recorded as an estimate derived from reference gene primer amplification. The data were produced by immunoSEQ multiplex PCR, yet TCRdb's version contains in-frame clones alone and is incomplete. V and J calls and clone size follow that table, whereas D and trimming were derived from the DNA. The sample includes about 150,000 clones, over 60% seen only once; the top ten take around 1.5%.

The TCR sequence derives from a man older than 75 with acute or convalescent COVID-19. The chain carries TRBV19 and TRBJ2-7; the D gene is possibly TRBD2 (6 bases). Sequences were obtained from peripheral blood. CDR3 amino acids: CASSPPAGPGAYEQYF. The DNA of the CDR3 is TGTGCCAGTAGTCCCCCGGCGGGTCCGGGGGCCTACGAGCAGTACTTC.